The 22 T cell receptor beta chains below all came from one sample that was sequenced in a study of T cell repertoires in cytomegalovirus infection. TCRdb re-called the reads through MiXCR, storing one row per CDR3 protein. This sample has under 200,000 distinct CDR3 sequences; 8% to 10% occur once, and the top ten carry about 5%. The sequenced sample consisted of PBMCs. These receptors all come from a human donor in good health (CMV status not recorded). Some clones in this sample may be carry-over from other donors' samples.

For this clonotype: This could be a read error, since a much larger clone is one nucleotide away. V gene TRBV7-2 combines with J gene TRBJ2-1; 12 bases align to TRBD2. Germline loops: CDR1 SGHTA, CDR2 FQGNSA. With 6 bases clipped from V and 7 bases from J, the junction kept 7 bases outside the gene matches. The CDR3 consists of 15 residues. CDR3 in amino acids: CASRKTSGSLNEQFF. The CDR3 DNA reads TGTGCCAGCAGAAAGACTAGCGGGAGTTTGAATGAGCAGTTCTTC.

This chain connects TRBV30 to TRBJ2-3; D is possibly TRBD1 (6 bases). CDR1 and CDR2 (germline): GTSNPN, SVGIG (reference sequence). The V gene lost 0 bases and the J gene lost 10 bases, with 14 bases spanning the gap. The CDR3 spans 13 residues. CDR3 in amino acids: CAWSVATRGSQYF. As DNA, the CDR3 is TGTGCCTGGAGTGTTGCGACCAGGGGTTCGCAGTATTTT.

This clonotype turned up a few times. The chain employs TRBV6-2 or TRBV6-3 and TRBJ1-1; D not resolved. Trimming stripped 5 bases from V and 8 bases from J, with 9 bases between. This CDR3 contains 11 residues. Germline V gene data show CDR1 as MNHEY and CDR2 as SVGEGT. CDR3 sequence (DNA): TGTGCCAGCAGTCCCTCATCCGAAGCTTTCTTT. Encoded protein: CASSPSSEAFF.

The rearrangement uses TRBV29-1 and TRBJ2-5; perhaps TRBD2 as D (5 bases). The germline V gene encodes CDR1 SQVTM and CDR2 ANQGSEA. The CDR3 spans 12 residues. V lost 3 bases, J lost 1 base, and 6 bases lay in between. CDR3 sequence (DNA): TGCAGCGTTGATGAGGGCCAAGAGACCCAGTACTTC. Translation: CSVDEGQETQYF.

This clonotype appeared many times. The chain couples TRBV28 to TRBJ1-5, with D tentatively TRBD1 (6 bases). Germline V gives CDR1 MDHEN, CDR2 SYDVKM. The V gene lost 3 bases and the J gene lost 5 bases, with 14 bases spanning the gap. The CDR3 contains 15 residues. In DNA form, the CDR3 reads TGTGCCAGCAGTTTCTCAGGGGCCCCCCATCAGCCCCAGCATTTT. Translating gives CASSFSGAPHQPQHF.

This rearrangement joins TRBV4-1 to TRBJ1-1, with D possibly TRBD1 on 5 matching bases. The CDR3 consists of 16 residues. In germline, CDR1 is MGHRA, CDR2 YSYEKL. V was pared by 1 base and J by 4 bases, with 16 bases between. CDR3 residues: CASSQGGAGLGTEAFF. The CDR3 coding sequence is TGCGCCAGCAGCCAAGGTGGGGCGGGTTTGGGCACTGAAGCTTTCTTT.

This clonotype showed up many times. The CDR3 here is CASSLNSPGLAGYNEQFF. The CDR3 DNA follows: TGTGCCAGCAGCCTCAATTCCCCGGGACTAGCGGGCTACAATGAGCAGTTCTTC. This chain uses TRBV7-2 with TRBJ2-1; 12 positions agree with TRBD2. CDR3 size: 18 residues. Losses at the gene ends were 5 bases for V and 3 bases for J; bases not matched to a gene: 11. Germline V CDR1 and CDR2: SGHTA, FQGNSA.

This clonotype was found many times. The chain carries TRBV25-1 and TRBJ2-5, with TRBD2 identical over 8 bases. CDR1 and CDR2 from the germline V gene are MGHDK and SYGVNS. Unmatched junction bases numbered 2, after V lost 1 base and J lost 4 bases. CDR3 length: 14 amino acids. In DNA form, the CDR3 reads TGTGCCAGCAGTGAATGGCTAGCGGGAGAGACCCAGTACTTC. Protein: CASSEWLAGETQYF.

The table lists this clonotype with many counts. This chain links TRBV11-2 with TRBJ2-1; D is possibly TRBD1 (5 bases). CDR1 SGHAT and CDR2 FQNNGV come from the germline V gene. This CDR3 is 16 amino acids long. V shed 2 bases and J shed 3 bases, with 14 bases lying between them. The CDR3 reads CASSLPIAGIYNEQFF. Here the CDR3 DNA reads TGTGCCAGCAGCTTACCGATAGCAGGGATCTACAATGAGCAGTTCTTC.

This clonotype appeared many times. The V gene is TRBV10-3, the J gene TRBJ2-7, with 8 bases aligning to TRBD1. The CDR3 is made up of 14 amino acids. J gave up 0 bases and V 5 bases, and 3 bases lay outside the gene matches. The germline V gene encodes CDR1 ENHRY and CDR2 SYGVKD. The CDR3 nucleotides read TGTGCCATCAGTCGGACAGGGAACTCCTACGAGCAGTACTTC. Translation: CAISRTGNSYEQYF.

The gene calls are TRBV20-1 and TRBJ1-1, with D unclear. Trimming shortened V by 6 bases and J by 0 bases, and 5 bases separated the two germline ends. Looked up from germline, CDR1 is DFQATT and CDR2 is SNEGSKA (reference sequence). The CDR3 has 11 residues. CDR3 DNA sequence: TGCAGTGCAATTCTGAACACTGAAGCTTTCTTT. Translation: CSAILNTEAFF.

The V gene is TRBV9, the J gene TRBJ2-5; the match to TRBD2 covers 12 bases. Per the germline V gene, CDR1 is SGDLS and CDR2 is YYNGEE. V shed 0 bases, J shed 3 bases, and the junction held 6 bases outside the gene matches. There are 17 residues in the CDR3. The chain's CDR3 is CASSVGGLAGSKETQYF. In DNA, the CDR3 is TGTGCCAGCAGCGTAGGGGGACTAGCGGGCTCGAAAGAGACCCAGTACTTC.

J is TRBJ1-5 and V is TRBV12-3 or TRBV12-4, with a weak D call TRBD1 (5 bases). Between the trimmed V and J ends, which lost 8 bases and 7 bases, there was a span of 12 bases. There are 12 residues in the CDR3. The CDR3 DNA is TGTGCCAGCGGCCCAGGGTACCAGCCCCAGCATTTT. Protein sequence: CASGPGYQPQHF.

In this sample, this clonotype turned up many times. The CDR3 DNA follows: TGCAGTGCCCTAGAGGGGCCCCCGGGGACCCAGTACTTC. It encodes CSALEGPPGTQYF. V gene TRBV20-1 combines with J gene TRBJ2-5; either TRBD1 or TRBD2 may supply D (5 bases each). Germline CDR1 reads DFQATT; CDR2 reads SNEGSKA (reference sequence). The CDR3 runs to 13 residues. Trimming removed 6 bases from V and 7 bases from J, with 18 bases in between.

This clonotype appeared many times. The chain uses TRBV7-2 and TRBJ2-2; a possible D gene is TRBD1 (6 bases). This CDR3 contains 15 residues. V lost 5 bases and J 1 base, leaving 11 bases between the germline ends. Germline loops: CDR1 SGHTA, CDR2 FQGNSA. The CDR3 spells CASSVWTVNTGELFF. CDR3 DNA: TGTGCCAGCAGCGTCTGGACAGTGAACACCGGGGAGCTGTTTTTT.

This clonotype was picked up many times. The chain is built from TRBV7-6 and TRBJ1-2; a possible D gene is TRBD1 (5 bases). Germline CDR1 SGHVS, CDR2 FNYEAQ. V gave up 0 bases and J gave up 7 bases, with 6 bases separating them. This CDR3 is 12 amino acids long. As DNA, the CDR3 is TGTGCCAGCAGCTTAGCAGGGGCTGGCTACACCTTC. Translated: CASSLAGAGYTF.

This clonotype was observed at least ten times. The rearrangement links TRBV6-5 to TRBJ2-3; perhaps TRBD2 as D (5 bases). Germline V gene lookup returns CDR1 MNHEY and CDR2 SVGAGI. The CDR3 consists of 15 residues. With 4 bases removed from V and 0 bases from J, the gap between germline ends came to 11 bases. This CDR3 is CASSLYGGSTDTQYF. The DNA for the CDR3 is TGTGCCAGCAGTTTGTACGGCGGGAGCACAGATACGCAGTATTTT.

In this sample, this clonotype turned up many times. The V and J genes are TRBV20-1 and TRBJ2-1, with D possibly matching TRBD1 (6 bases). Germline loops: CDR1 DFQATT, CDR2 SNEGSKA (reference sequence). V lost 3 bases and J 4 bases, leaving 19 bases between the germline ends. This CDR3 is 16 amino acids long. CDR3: CSARMALGGSYNEQFF. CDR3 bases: TGCAGTGCTAGGATGGCCCTAGGGGGTTCTTACAATGAGCAGTTCTTC.

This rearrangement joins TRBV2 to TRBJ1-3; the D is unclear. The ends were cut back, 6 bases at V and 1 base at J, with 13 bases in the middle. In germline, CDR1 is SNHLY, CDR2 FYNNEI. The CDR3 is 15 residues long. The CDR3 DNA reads TGTGCCAGCAGATACCGGGGTGTATCTGGAAACACCATATATTTT. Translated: CASRYRGVSGNTIYF. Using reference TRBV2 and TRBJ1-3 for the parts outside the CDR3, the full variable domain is EPEVTQTPSHQVTQMGQEVILRCVPISNHLYFYWYRQILGQKVEFLVSFYNNEISEKSEIFDDQFSVERPDGSNFTLKIRSTKLEDSAMYFCASRYRGVSGNTIYFGEGSWLTVV.

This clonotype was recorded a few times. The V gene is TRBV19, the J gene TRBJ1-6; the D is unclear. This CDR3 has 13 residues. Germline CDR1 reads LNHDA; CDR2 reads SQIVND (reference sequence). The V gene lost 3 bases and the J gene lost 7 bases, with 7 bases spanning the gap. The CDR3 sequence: CASSIERNSPLHF. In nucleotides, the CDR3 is TGTGCCAGTAGTATCGAGAGGAATTCACCCCTCCACTTT.

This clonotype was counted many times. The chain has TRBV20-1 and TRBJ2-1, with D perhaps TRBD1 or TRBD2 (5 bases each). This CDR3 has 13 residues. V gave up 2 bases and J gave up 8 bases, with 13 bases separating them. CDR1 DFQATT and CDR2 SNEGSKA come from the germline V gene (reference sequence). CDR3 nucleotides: TGCAGTGCTAGAATGACTCCGGGGCATGAGCAGTTCTTC. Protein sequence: CSARMTPGHEQFF.

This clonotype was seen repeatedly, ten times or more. CDR3 sequence reads: CATFLSKGDTEAFF. CDR3 nucleotides: TGTGCCACGTTCCTCTCGAAGGGTGACACTGAAGCTTTCTTT. The chain joins TRBV7-8 to TRBJ1-1; D ambiguous. Germline V lookup: CDR1 SGHVS, CDR2 FQNEAQ. The V end was cut by 10 bases, the J end by 3 bases, with 18 bases between. The CDR3 sequence is 14 residues long. Looking up the rest from reference TRBV7-8 and TRBJ1-1 gives the full variable domain: GAGVSQSPRYKVAKRGQDVALRCDPISGHVSLFWYQQALGQGPEFLTYFQNEAQLDKSGLPSDRFFAERPEGSVSTLKIQRTQQEDSAVYLCATFLSKGDTEAFFGQGTRLTVV.